This is a list of T cell receptor beta chains from one sample in a study of blood T cell repertoires in COVID-19. Method: immunoSEQ multiplex PCR; TCRdb's copy keeps in-frame clones and lacks some. There are approximately 97,000 clones in the sample; 88% occur only once, and about 2% lies in the top ten. Specimen: peripheral blood. These receptors were collected from a middle-aged man with COVID-19, enrolled during active disease. The conserved cysteine and the conserved F or W are not part of the CDR3 here.

ASSPIAGIDTEAF	TRBV4-1	TRBJ1-1
ASSLLRTSGYEQY	TRBV7-6	TRBJ2-7
ASSLVEGWEQY	TRBV5-5	TRBJ2-7
ASSSQTGVTEAF	TRBV19	TRBJ1-1
ASSQVLIYGQNSGNTIY	TRBV3-1/TRBV3-2	TRBJ1-3
ATSRDRGTGNTIY	TRBV15	TRBJ1-3
ASSLRTSGGTTGELF	TRBV4-1	TRBJ2-2
ATSDANYGYT	TRBV24-1	TRBJ1-2
ASSLGGQNYGYT	TRBV5-4	TRBJ1-2
ASSLVGTGNNSPLH	TRBV7-8	TRBJ1-6
ASSDSSYEQY	TRBV18	TRBJ2-7
ASSKDNNQPQH	TRBV7-3	TRBJ1-5
ASSNPSSGSSYEQY	TRBV9	TRBJ2-7
ASRGLAEEQF	TRBV12-3/TRBV12-4	TRBJ2-1
ASRDTGANAYEAF	TRBV27	TRBJ1-1
ASSTRTAYNEQF	TRBV19	TRBJ2-1
ASSPGQAPNYGYT	TRBV5-5	TRBJ1-2
ASYRGDTQY	TRBV12-3/TRBV12-4	TRBJ2-3
ASSHRGLVNTQY	TRBV4-3	TRBJ2-3
ASSQGAGGLYEQY	TRBV4-1	TRBJ2-7
ATSDPRQGNPGELF	TRBV24-1	TRBJ2-2
ASSPRQGMNTEAF	TRBV27	TRBJ1-1
ASSDEGQGYYGYT	TRBV25-1	TRBJ1-2
ASSSNRVLSGYT	TRBV14	TRBJ1-2
ASSSPGQGRTGELF	TRBV7-2	TRBJ2-2
AWQLGGSILGTDTQY	TRBV30	TRBJ2-3
ASSLDSLYYGYT	TRBV7-8	TRBJ1-2
ASSFRSNYGYT	TRBV27	TRBJ1-2
ASSVEPGWNTEAF	TRBV9	TRBJ1-1
ATSDLNPDRVSTQY	TRBV24-1	TRBJ2-3
ASSSGEGYT	TRBV11-2	TRBJ1-2
ASSLQGATGYT	TRBV5-1	TRBJ1-2
ASSLGLALQETQY	TRBV11-2	TRBJ2-5
ASSDRQGYEQY	TRBV19	TRBJ2-7
ASSLEASGGGEQF	TRBV7-2	TRBJ2-1
ASSQPGLAGGHYEQY	TRBV5-6	TRBJ2-7
ASSQGYGNTIY	TRBV6-5	TRBJ1-3
ASSIMAGNTEAF	TRBV19	TRBJ1-1
ATSEGQGRGGTQY	TRBV24-1	TRBJ2-3
ASTNFNGVATTGELF	TRBV7-3	TRBJ2-2
ASSSPSQGTGNTIY	TRBV28	TRBJ1-3
AISDGRNSYEQY	TRBV10-3	TRBJ2-7
ASSPDQAGSYNEQF	TRBV18	TRBJ2-1
ASSRTGAEQY	TRBV19	TRBJ2-7
ASSLAGSGQF	TRBV5-1	TRBJ2-1
AWSTTGNTEAF	TRBV30	TRBJ1-1
ASSSGTGVGYGYT	TRBV7-2	TRBJ1-2
ASSKQAVPQH	TRBV19	TRBJ1-5
ASSPWDSGNTIY	TRBV6-5	TRBJ1-3
ASSFLGADEKLF	TRBV5-1	TRBJ1-4
AKGVGNTIY	TRBV6-5	TRBJ1-3
ASSYDRSNSPLH	TRBV6-5	TRBJ1-6
ASSMTGTGGREQY	TRBV19	TRBJ2-7
ASSIVPGGALNGYT	TRBV19	TRBJ1-2